A selection of T cell receptor beta chains follows, all from one sample in a study of response to subunit inactivated influenza vaccine. TCRdb processed the RT-PCR reads anew with MiXCR; each CDR3 protein has one entry. The repertoire holds 500,000 or so distinct CDR3 sequences, 15% to 20% seen once, with 2.5% to 3.5% in the top ten. The sequencing used CD4+ T cells sorted from PBMCs, collected less than 25 months after vaccination. These TCRs come from a man aged 50-75 years who received an inactivated influenza vaccine. Each CDR3 is given with its conserved first and last residue. The D gene is left open where the match is weak. Only some rows state a clone size, as once, few, many or a class for expanded clones.

TRBD2	few	TRBV20-1	TRBJ2-3	CSARGLALSTDTQYF	TGCAGTGCTAGGGGACTAGCGCTAAGCACAGATACGCAGTATTTT
.	many	TRBV7-8	TRBJ2-1	CASSWVRRSYNEQFF	TGTGCCAGCAGCTGGGTCCGAAGGTCCTACAATGAGCAGTTCTTC
TRBD2	few	TRBV6-1	TRBJ2-2	CASSGLAAITGELFF	TGTGCCAGCAGTGGACTAGCGGCTATTACCGGGGAGCTGTTTTTT
.	.	TRBV29-1	TRBJ2-3	CSVEKGGGPDTQYF	TGCAGCGTTGAAAAGGGTGGTGGGCCAGATACGCAGTATTTT
.	.	TRBV9	TRBJ1-4	CASSEGLSEKLFF	TGTGCCAGCAGCGAGGGACTATCTGAAAAACTGTTTTTT
.	few	TRBV29-1	TRBJ2-5	CSVLPQETQYF	TGCAGCGTTCTTCCCCAAGAGACCCAGTACTTC
TRBD1	.	TRBV7-2	TRBJ2-2	CASRRTGAGELFF	TGTGCCAGCAGACGGACAGGGGCCGGGGAGCTGTTTTTT
.	.	TRBV6-5	TRBJ1-4	CASSHFGRGTNEKLFF	TGTGCCAGCAGTCACTTCGGAAGGGGAACTAATGAAAAACTGTTTTTT
.	many	TRBV5-6	TRBJ2-1	CASSWSNEQFF	TGTGCCAGCAGTTGGAGCAATGAGCAGTTCTTC
.	many	TRBV7-2	TRBJ2-3	CASSLSWGDTQYF	TGTGCCAGCAGCTTAAGTTGGGGGGATACGCAGTATTTT
TRBD1	many	TRBV12-3/TRBV12-4	TRBJ2-2	CASSFWGQELNTGELFF	TGTGCCAGCAGTTTTTGGGGACAGGAATTGAACACCGGGGAGCTGTTTTTT
.	.	TRBV12-3/TRBV12-4	TRBJ2-3	CASSFQTGATQYF	TGTGCCAGCAGTTTCCAGACAGGAGCTACGCAGTATTTT
.	.	TRBV12-3/TRBV12-4	TRBJ2-7	CASSPQETGEQYF	TGTGCCAGCAGTCCACAGGAAACGGGGGAGCAGTACTTC
.	few	TRBV4-2	TRBJ2-1	CASSQDPEGLTYNEQFF	TGTGCCAGCAGCCAAGATCCGGAGGGACTCACTTACAATGAGCAGTTCTTC
TRBD1	few	TRBV7-8	TRBJ1-1	CASSPRTGGNTEAFF	TGTGCCAGCAGCCCGAGGACAGGAGGGAACACTGAAGCTTTCTTT
.	many	TRBV5-1	TRBJ2-1	CASSRGPLLGMENEQFF	TGCGCCAGCAGCCGGGGCCCGCTTCTAGGTATGGAAAATGAGCAGTTCTTC
.	once	TRBV7-9	TRBJ2-7	CASSWTPSYEQYF	TGTGCCAGCAGCTGGACGCCCTCCTACGAGCAGTACTTC
.	.	TRBV7-2	TRBJ1-2	CASSYKTGGINGYTF	TGTGCCAGCAGCTATAAAACTGGGGGGATTAATGGCTACACCTTC
.	.	TRBV6-2/TRBV6-3	TRBJ2-1	CASSYELRGLGGTLF	TGTGCCAGCAGTTACGAGTTGAGGGGTTTAGGAGGAACCCTCTTC
TRBD2	few	TRBV5-1	TRBJ2-7	CASSQDGGTFQYF	TGCGCCAGCAGCCAAGACGGGGGGACTTTTCAGTACTTC
.	few	TRBV5-1	TRBJ1-1	CASSVGVTMNTEAFF	TGCGCCAGCAGTGTGGGGGTAACCATGAACACTGAAGCTTTCTTT
.	few	TRBV5-1	TRBJ2-1	CASSLEGTRVSEQFF	TGCGCCAGCAGCTTGGAAGGGACTCGTGTTAGTGAGCAGTTCTTC
.	few	TRBV20-1	TRBJ2-2	CSARDGGGAPGELFF	TGCAGTGCTAGGGACGGTGGGGGGGCCCCCGGGGAGCTGTTTTTT